Detailed here is one TCR beta chain. Antigen unknown. Germline loops: CDR1 SGHDT, CDR2 YYEEEE. Trimming removed 2 bases from V and 3 bases from J, with 11 bases in between. The CDR3 is made up of 14 amino acids. Here immunoSEQ multiplex PCR was the method, and the copy in TCRdb shows in-frame clones only, minus some. Of 2,500 to 3,500 clones detected, around 80% appear once; the ten largest clones hold roughly 6%. Samples: about 28 days before transplant, then days 30, 100 and 180 after. The sample originates from a study of T cell clonotyping in hematopoietic cell transplantation. Study-level results: Without cell sorting, CD4 versus CD8 contributions remain unresolved. Higher Inverse Simpson Index values in graft donor and pretransplant recipient predicted broader posttransplant TCR diversity. Pathologically expanded recipient clonotypes increased progressively from day 30 to day 180 as diversity fell.

The input for sequencing was peripheral blood mononuclear cells, taken 30 days after allogeneic stem cell transplant. The chain combines TRBV5-6 with TRBJ1-1; D gene ambiguous. The sequence came from a male patient between 55 and 70 years old who had an allogeneic stem cell transplant, so T cells may come from the graft donor. Some clones in this sample may be carry-over from other donors' samples. CDR3 region: CASSFPVGHTEAFF. The CDR3 coding sequence is TGTGCCAGCAGCTTCCCAGTAGGACACACTGAAGCTTTCTTT.